This TCR beta chain appears in the sequencing data of a study of cytomegalovirus exposure and HLA in healthy donors. Use of 60 Vbeta and 13 Jbeta primers characterized the PCR. Assay used: immunoSEQ multiplex PCR; TCRdb lists only in-frame clones, some missing. The data show hundreds of thousands of clones, almost 70% seen once. This CDR3 region has 15 residues. CDR1 is SNHLY, CDR2 FYNNEI, per germline. J was trimmed by 4 bases and V by 6 bases; bases with no gene match: 8. The sequence was collected from a man aged 40-55 years in good health and CMV-seropositive. The gene calls are TRBV2 and TRBJ2-5, with 10 bases that match TRBD1. Sample: PBMCs. The DNA of the CDR3 is TGTGCCAGCAGGCAGGGACAGGGGAGTGCAGAGACCCAGTACTTC. Its translation is CASRQGQGSAETQYF.